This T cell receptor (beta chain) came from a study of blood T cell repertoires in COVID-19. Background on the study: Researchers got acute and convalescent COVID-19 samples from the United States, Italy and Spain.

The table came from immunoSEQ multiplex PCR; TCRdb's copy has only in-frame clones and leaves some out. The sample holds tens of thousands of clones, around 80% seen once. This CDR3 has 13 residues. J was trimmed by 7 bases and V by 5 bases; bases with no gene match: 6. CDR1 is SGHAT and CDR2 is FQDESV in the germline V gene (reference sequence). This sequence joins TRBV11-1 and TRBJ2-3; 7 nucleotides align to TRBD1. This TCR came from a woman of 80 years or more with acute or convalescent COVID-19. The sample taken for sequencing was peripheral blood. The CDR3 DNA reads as TGTGCCAGCAGCGTCTACAGGGGAAATACGCAGTATTTT. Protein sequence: CASSVYRGNTQYF.